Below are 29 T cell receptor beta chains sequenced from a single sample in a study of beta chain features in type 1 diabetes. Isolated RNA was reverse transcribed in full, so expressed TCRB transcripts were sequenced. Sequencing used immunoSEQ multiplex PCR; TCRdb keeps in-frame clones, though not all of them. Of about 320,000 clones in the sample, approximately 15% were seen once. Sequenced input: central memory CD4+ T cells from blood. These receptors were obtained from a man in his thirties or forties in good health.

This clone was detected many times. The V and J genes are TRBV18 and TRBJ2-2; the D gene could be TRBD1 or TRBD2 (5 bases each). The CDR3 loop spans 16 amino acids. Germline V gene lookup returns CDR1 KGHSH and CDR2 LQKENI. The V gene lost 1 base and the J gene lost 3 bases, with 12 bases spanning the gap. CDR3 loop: CASSPRGVDYTGELFF. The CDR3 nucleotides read TGTGCCAGCTCACCACGAGGGGTTGACTACACCGGGGAGCTGTTTTTT.

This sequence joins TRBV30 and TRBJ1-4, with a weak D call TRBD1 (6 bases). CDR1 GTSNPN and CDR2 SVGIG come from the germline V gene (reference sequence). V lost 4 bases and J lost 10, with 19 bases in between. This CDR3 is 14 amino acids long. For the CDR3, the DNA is TGTGCCTGGACCGGAGGGGGGAGAACGGGAAAACTGTTTTTT. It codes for CAWTGGGRTGKLFF.

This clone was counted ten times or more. DNA for the CDR3: TGTGCCAGCAGCTTGGCGGCGGGCACAGATACGCAGTATTTT. Amino acid sequence: CASSLAAGTDTQYF. The chain joins TRBV5-6 to TRBJ2-3; D unclear. There are 14 residues in the CDR3. V gave up 0 bases and J gave up 1 base, with 6 bases separating them. Germline values: CDR1 SGHDT, CDR2 YYEEEE.

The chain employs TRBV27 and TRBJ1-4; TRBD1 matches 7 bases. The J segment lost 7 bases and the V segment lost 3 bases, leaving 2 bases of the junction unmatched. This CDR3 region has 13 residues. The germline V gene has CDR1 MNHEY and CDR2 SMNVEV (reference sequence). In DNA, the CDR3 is TGTGCCAGCAGTTTCCCAGGGGGTGAAAAACTGTTTTTT. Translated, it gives CASSFPGGEKLFF.

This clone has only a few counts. As DNA, the CDR3 is TGTGCCAGCAGCTTTGGGACTAGCGGCCACAATGAGCAGTTCTTC. It specifies CASSFGTSGHNEQFF. The chain combines TRBV11-2 with TRBJ2-1; 11 bases line up with TRBD2. The germline V gene has CDR1 SGHAT and CDR2 FQNNGV. Trimming cost V 3 bases and J 5 bases; bases outside gene matches: 3. The CDR3 consists of 15 residues.

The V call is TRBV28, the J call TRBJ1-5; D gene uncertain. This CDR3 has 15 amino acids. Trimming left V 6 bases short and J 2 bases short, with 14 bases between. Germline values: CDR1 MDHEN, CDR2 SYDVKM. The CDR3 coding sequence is TGTGCCAGCAGGTACTCGGCAGGCCGCAATCAGCCCCAGCATTTT. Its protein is CASRYSAGRNQPQHF.

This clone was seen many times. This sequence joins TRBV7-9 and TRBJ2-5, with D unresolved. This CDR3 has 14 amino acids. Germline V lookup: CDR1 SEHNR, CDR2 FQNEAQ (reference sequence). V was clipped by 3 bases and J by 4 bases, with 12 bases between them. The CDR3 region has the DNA TGTGCCAGCAGCTTTGGACCCGAGGTAGAGACCCAGTACTTC. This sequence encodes CASSFGPEVETQYF.

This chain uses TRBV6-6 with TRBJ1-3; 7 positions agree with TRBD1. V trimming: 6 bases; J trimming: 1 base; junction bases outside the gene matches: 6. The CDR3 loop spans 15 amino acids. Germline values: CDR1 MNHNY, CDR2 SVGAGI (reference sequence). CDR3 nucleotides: TGTGCCAGCAGGAGGACAGGAACTTCTGGAAACACCATATATTTT. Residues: CASRRTGTSGNTIYF.

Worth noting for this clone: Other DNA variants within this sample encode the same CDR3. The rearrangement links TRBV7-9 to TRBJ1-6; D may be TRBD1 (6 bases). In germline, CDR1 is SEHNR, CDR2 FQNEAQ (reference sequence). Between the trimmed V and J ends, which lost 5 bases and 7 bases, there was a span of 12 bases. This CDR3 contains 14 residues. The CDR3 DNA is TGTGCCAGCAGCGCGGGACAAGGCAATTCACCCCTCCACTTT. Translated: CASSAGQGNSPLHF.

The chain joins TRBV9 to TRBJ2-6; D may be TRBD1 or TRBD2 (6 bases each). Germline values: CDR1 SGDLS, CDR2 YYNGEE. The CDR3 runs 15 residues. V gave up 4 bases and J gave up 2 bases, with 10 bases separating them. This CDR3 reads CASSPGGAGANVLTF. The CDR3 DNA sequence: TGTGCCAGCAGCCCCGGGGGCGCTGGGGCCAACGTCCTGACTTTC.

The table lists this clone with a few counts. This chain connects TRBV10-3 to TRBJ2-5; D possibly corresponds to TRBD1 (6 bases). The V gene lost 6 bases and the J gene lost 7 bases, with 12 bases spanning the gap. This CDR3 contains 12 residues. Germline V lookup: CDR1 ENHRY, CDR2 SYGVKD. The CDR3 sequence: CAIRSGEGTQYF. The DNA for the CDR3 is TGTGCCATCAGATCAGGGGAAGGGACCCAGTACTTC.

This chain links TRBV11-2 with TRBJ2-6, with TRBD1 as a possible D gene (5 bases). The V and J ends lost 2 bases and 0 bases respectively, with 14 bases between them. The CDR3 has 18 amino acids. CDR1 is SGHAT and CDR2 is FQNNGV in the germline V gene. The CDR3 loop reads CASSLRVTAFSGANVLTF. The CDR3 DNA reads TGTGCCAGCAGCTTACGGGTGACAGCCTTCTCTGGGGCCAACGTCCTGACTTTC.

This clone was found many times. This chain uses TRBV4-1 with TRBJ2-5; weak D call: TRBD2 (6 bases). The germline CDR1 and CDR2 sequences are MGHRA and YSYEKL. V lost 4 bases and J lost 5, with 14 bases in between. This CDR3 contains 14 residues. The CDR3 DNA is TGCGCCAGCAGCCGGGCCCTCGGAGGGGAGACCCAGTACTTC. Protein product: CASSRALGGETQYF.

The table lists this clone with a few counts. CDR3 sequence: CASSLLEGGSNYEQYV. CDR3 sequence (DNA): TGTGCCAGCAGTTTATTGGAGGGGGGGAGCAACTACGAGCAGTACGTC. This chain links TRBV6-5 with TRBJ2-7, with a tentative D call TRBD2 (7 bases). In germline, CDR1 is MNHEY, CDR2 SVGAGI. This CDR3 spans 16 amino acids. Trimming cost V 4 bases and J 3 bases, with 19 bases left between them.

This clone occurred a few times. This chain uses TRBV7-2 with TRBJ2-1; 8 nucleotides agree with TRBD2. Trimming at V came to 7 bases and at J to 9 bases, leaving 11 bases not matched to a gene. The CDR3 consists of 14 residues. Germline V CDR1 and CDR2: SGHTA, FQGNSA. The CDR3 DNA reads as TGTGCCAGCAACAAGATAGCGGGATGGGGTGAGCAGTTCTTC. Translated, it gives CASNKIAGWGEQFF.

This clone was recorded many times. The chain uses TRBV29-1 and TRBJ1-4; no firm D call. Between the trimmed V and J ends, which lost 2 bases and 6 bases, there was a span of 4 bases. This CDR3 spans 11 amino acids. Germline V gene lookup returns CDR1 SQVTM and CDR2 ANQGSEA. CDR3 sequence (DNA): TGCAGCGTTGAATTCGATGAAAAACTGTTTTTT. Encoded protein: CSVEFDEKLFF.

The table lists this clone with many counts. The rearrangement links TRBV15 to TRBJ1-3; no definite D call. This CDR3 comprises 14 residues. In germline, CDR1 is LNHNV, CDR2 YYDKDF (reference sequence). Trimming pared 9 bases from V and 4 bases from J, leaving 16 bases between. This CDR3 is CATPHNAGGNTIYF. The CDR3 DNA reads TGTGCCACGCCACATAATGCAGGCGGAAACACCATATATTTT.

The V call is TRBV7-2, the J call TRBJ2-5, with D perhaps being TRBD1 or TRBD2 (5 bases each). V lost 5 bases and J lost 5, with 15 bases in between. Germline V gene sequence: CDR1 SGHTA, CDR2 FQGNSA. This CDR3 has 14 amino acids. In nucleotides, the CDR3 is TGTGCCAGCAGCCCGACTGGGGGTTGGGAGACCCAGTACTTC. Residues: CASSPTGGWETQYF. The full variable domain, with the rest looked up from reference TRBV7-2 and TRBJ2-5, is GAGVSQSPSNKVTEKGKDVELRCDPISGHTALYWYRQSLGQGLEFLIYFQGNSAPDKSGLPSDRFSAERTGGSVSTLTIQRTQQEDSAVYLCASSPTGGWETQYFGPGTRLLVL.

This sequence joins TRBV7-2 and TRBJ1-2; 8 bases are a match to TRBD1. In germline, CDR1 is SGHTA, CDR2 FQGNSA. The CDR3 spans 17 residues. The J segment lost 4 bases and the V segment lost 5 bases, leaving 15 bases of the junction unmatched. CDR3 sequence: CASSPPGTGFSGYGYTF. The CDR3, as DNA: TGTGCCAGCAGCCCGCCGGGGACAGGTTTTAGCGGCTATGGCTACACCTTC.

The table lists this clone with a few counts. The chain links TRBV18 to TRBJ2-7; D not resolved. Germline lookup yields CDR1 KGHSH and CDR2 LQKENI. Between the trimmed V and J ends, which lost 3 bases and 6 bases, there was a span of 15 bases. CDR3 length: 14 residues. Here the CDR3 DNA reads TGTGCCAGCTCACCTGATCAGACGGCTTCCGAGCAGTACGTC. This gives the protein CASSPDQTASEQYV.

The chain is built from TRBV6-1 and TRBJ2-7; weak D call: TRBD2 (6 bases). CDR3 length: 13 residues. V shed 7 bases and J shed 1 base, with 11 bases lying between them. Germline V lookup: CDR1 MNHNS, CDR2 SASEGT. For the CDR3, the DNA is TGTGCCAGCAAAAGACTAGGATCCTACGAGCAGTACGTC. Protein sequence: CASKRLGSYEQYV.

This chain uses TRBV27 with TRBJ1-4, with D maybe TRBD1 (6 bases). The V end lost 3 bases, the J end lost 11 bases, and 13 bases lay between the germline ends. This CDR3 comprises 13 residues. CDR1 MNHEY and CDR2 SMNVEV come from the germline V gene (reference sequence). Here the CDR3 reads CASSLDRDTKLFF. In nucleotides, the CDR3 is TGTGCCAGCAGTTTGGACCGGGACACTAAACTGTTTTTT.

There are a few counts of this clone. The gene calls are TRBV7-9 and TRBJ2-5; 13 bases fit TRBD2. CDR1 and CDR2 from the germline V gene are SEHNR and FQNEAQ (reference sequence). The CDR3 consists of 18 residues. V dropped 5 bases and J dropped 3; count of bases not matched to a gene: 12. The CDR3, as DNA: TGTGCCAGCAGCGATGGCAGTGTGGGACTAGCGGGAAAAGAGACCCAGTACTTC. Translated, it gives CASSDGSVGLAGKETQYF.

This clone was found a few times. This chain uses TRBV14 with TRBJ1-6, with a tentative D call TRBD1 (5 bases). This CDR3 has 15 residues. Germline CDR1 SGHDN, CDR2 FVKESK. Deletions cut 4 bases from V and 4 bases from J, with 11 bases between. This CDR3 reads CASSPTEIYNSPLHF. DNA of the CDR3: TGTGCCAGCAGCCCGACAGAAATATATAATTCACCCCTCCACTTT.

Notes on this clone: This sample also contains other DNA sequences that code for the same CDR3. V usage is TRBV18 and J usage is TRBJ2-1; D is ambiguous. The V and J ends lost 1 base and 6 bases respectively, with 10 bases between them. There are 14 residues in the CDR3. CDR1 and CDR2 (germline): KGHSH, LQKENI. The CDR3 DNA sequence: TGTGCCAGCTCACCACGGAACAACCCCAATGAGCAGTTCTTC. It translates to CASSPRNNPNEQFF.

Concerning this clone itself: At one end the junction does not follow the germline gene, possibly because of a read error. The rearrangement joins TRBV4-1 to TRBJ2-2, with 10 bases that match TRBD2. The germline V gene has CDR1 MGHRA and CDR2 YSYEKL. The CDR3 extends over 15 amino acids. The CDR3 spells CASSLSGRSTGELFF. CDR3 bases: TGTGCCAGCAGCCTTAGCGGGAGGAGTACCGGGGAGCTGTTTTTT.

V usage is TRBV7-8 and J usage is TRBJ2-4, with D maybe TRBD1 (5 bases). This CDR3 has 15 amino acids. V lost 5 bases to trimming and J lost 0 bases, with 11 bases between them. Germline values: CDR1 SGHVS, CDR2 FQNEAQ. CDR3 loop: CASSQGVVAKNIQYF. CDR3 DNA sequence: TGTGCCAGCAGCCAAGGGGTGGTAGCCAAAAACATTCAGTACTTC.

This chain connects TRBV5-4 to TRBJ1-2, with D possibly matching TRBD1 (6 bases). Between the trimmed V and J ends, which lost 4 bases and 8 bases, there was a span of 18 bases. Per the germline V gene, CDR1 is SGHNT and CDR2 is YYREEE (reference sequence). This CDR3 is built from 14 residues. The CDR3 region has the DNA TGTGCCAGCAGCCCGGACAGAGGCTGGGGGGGCTACACCTTC. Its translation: CASSPDRGWGGYTF. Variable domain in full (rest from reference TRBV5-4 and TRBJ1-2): ETGVTQSPTHLIKTRGQQVTLRCSSQSGHNTVSWYQQALGQGPQFIFQYYREEENGRGNFPPRFSGLQFPNYSSELNVNALELDDSALYLCASSPDRGWGGYTFGSGTRLTVV.

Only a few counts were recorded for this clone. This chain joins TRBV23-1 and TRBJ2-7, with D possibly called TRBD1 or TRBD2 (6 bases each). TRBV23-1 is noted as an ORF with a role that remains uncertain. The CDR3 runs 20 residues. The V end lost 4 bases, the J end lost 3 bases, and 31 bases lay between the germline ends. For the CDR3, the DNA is TGCGCCAGCAGTCCTCCGCGGGTCGGGGGCCGAGGTCACACCAACTACGAGCAGTACTTC. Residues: CASSPPRVGGRGHTNYEQYF.